This TCR beta chain is from a study of cytomegalovirus exposure and HLA in healthy donors (TCRdb year 2017). For context, the study as a whole: According to a later analysis, one platform produced both the 120 validation repertoires and the 666 repertoires of the first cohort. The study aimed to test whether cataloging public T cell receptors could reveal signatures of past pathogen exposure. In addition to the first cohort of approximately 650 subjects, a separate validation cohort of 100 to 150 different subjects was used. To predict cytomegalovirus infection status, the study combined high-throughput TCR immunosequencing, statistical association of individual TCRs with disease status, and machine learning.

To prepare the library, the immunoSEQ multiplex PCR assay was applied. Under the source paper's analysis protocol: A statistical classification framework was built to diagnose cytomegalovirus status from the catalog of TCR beta chain sequences. TCRdb took this table from immuneACCESS and kept in-frame rearrangements with V and J called. Such tables lack part of the clones; where checked against another copy, unresolved V genes explain under half of the gap, and the rest is unexplained. D and trimming were read from the DNA, whereas the V and J calls and clone size are those reported in that table. This sample has fewer than 120,000 clones in its table, and approximately 89% of those were observed once. The ten largest clonotypes hold approximately 1.9% of the sample. The donors were included in the validation cohort of some 120 subjects, a group kept apart from the approximately 650-subject first cohort.

With respect to this clone: No antigen is known for it. No base quality values were provided; no much bigger clone lies one nucleotide off.

General findings and caveats noted by the study authors: Most TCR sequences were seen in very few donors, while some public TCRs were found in many individuals. The classifier was reported to diagnose cytomegalovirus status with high specificity and sensitivity in both the original and validation cohorts. A few of the identified cytomegalovirus-associated TCR beta chains were confirmed in vitro to be specific for cytomegalovirus antigens. The study gave a list of 150 to 200 TCR beta chains associated with cytomegalovirus. A later analysis lacked HLA typing for the validation cohort, so it scored co-occurrence in that cohort across all 120 repertoires. According to the authors, the approach could potentially be generalized to other disease states and immunological phenotypes. A later analysis found that TCRs clustered in the first cohort also tended to co-occur in the roughly 120 validation repertoires, with about 94% of cluster scores above 0.

The TCR originated in a woman younger than 30 in good health and CMV-seronegative. Sequenced: PBMCs.

The DNA reads as follows: TGTGCCAGCAGCTTCCGGGGTACCGGCGGCTATGGCTACACCTTC. It codes for CASSFRGTGGYGYTF. The chain links TRBV7-9 with TRBJ1-2, with an unclear D gene assignment. The CDR3 runs 15 amino acids, cysteine and phenylalanine included. Only the CDR3 part of the read is kept: 45 bases, read in frame from the first base. V and J lose 3 bases and 4 bases, and a span of 15 bases separates them. Looking up the germline V gene (reference sequence) yields CDR1 SEHNR and CDR2 FQNEAQ. When the CDR3 is completed using the reference TRBV7-9 and TRBJ1-2 genes on either side, the full variable domain is DTGVSQNPRHKITKRGQNVTFRCDPISEHNRLYWYRQTLGQGPEFLTYFQNEAQLEKSRLLSDRFSAERPKGSFSTLEIQRTEQGDSAMYLCASSFRGTGGYGYTFGSGTRLTVV.